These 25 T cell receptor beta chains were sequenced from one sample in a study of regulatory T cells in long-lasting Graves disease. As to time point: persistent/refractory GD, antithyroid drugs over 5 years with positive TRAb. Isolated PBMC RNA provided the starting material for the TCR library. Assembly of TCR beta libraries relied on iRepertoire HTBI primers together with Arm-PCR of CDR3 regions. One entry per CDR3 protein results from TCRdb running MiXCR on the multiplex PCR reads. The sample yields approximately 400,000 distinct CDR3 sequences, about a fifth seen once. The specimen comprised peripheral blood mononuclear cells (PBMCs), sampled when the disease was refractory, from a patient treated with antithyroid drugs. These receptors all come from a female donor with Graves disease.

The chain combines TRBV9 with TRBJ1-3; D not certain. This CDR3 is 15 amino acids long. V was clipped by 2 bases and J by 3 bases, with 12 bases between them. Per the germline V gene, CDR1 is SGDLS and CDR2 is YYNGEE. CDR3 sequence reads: CASSVGTQDGNTIYF. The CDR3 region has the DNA TGTGCCAGCAGCGTCGGAACCCAGGATGGAAACACCATATATTTT.

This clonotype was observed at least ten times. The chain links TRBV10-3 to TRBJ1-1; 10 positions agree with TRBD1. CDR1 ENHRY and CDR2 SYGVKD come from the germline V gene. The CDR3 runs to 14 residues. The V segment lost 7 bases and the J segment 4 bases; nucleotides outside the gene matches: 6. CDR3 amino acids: CAITRTGGITEAFF. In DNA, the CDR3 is TGTGCCATCACTCGGACAGGGGGTATCACTGAAGCTTTCTTT.

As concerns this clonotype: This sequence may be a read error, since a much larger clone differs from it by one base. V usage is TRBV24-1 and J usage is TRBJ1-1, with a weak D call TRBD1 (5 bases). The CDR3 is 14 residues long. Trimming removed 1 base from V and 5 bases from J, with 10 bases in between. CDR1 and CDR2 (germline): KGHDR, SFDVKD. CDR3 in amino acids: CATSDFGAGTEAFF. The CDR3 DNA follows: TGTGCCACCAGTGATTTCGGGGCAGGTACTGAAGCTTTCTTT.

The CDR3, as DNA: TGTGCCAGCAGCCTGGAGAATGGTGAGACCCAGTACTTC. It yields the protein CASSLENGETQYF. This rearrangement joins TRBV7-2 to TRBJ2-5; D not resolved. In germline, CDR1 is SGHTA, CDR2 FQGNSA. V was clipped by 5 bases and J by 5 bases, with 12 bases between them. CDR3 length: 13 amino acids.

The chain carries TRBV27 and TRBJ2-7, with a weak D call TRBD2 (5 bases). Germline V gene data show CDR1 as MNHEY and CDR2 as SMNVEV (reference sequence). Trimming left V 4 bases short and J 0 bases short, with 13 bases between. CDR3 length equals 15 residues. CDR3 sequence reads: CASSWAGLSSYEQYF. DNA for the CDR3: TGTGCCAGCAGTTGGGCGGGCCTAAGCTCCTACGAGCAGTACTTC.

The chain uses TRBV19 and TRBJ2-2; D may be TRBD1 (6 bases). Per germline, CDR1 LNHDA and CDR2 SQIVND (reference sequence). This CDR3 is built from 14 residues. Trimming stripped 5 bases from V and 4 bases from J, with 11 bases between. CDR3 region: CASSSGTPTGELFF. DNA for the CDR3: TGTGCCAGTAGTTCCGGGACACCCACCGGGGAGCTGTTTTTT.

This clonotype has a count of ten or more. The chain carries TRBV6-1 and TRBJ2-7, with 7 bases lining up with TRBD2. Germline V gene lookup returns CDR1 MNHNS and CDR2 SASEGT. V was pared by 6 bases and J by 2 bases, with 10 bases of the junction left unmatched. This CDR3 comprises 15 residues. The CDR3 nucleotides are TGTGCCAGCAGGCAAGGCCTAGCGGAGCCCTACGAGCAGTACTTC. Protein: CASRQGLAEPYEQYF.

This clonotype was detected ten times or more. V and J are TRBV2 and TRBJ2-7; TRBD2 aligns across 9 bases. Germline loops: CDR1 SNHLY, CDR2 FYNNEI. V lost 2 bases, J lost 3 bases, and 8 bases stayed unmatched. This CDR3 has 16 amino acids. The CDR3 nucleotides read TGTGCCAGCAGTGAAACCCGTAGCGGGAGAGTCTACGAGCAGTACTTC. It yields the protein CASSETRSGRVYEQYF.

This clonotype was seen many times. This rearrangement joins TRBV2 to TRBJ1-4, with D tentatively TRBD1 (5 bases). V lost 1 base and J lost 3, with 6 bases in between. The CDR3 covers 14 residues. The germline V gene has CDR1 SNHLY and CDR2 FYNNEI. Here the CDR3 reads CASSEEGPNEKLFF. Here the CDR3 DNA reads TGTGCCAGCAGTGAAGAGGGGCCTAATGAAAAACTGTTTTTT. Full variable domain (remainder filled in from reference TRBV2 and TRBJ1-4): EPEVTQTPSHQVTQMGQEVILRCVPISNHLYFYWYRQILGQKVEFLVSFYNNEISEKSEIFDDQFSVERPDGSNFTLKIRSTKLEDSAMYFCASSEEGPNEKLFFGSGTQLSVL.

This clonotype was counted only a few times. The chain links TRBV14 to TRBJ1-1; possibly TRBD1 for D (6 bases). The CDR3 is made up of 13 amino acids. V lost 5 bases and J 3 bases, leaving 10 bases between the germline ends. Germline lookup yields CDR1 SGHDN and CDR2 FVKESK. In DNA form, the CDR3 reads TGTGCCAGCAGCAGGGGGTTGGACACTGAAGCTTTCTTT. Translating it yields CASSRGLDTEAFF.

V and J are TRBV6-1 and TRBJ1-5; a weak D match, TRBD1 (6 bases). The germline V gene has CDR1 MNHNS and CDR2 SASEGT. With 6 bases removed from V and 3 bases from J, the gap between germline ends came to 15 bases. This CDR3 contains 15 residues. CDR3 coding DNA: TGTGCCAGCAGGACCACAGGGTTCCCCAATCAGCCCCAGCATTTT. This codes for CASRTTGFPNQPQHF.

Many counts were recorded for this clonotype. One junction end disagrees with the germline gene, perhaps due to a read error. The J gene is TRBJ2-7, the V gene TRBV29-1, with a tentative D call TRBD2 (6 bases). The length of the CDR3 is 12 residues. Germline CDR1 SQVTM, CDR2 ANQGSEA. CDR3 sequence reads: CSFSGASDEQYF. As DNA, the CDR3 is TGCAGCTTTAGCGGAGCCTCCGACGAGCAGTACTTC.

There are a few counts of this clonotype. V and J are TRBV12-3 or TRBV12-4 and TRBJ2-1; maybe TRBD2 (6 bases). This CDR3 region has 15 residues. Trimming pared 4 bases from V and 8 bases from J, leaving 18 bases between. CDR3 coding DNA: TGTGCCAGCAGTTGGGGGGATGCGATCGGAGATGAGCAGTTCTTC. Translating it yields CASSWGDAIGDEQFF.

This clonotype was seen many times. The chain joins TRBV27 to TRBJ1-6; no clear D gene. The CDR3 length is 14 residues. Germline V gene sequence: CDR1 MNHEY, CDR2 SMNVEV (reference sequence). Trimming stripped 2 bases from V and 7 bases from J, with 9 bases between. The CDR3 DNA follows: TGTGCCAGCAGTTTACTATCTAGGAATTCACCCCTCCACTTT. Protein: CASSLLSRNSPLHF.

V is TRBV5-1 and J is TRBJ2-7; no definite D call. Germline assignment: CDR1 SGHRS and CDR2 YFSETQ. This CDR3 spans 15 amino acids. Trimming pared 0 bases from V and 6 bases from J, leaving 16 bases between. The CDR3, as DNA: TGCGCCAGCAGCTTGGGCCAGGCCCCTTCGAGCGAGCAGTACTTC. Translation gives CASSLGQAPSSEQYF. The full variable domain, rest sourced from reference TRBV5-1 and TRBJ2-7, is KAGVTQTPRYLIKTRGQQVTLSCSPISGHRSVSWYQQTPGQGLQFLFEYFSETQRNKGNFPGRFSGRQFSNSRSEMNVSTLELGDSALYLCASSLGQAPSSEQYFGPGTRLTVT.

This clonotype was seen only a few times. The CDR3 bases are TGTGCCTGGAGTGAGGTTGGTACTGAAGCTTTCTTT. This translates into CAWSEVGTEAFF. The chain carries TRBV30 and TRBJ1-1; the D is unclear. V shed 1 base and J shed 5 bases, with 8 bases lying between them. The CDR3 runs to 12 residues. The germline gives CDR1 GTSNPN, CDR2 SVGIG (reference sequence).

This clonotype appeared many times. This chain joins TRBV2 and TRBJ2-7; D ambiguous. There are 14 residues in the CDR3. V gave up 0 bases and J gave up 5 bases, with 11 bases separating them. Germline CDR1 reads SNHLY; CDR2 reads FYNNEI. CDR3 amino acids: CASSEATPPHEQYF. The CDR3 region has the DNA TGTGCCAGCAGTGAAGCAACACCCCCGCACGAGCAGTACTTC.

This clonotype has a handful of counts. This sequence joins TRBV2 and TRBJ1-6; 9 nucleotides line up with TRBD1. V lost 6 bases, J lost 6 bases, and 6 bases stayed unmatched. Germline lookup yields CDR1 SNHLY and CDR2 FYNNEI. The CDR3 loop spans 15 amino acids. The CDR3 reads CASRHRDRVNSPLHF. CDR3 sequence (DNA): TGTGCCAGCAGGCACCGGGACAGGGTTAATTCACCCCTCCACTTT.

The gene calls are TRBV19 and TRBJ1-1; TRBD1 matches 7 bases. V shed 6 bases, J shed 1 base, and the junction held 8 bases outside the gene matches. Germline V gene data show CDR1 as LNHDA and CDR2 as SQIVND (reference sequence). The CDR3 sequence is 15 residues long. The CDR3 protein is CASSPNRDRNTEAFF. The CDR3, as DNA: TGTGCCAGTAGCCCCAACCGGGACAGGAACACTGAAGCTTTCTTT.

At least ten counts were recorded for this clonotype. The CDR3: CASSLGGLTEAFF. DNA of the CDR3: TGTGCCAGCAGCTTAGGGGGCCTTACTGAAGCTTTCTTT. The chain couples TRBV7-2 to TRBJ1-1; D might be TRBD1 (5 bases). CDR3 size: 13 residues. V shed 1 base and J shed 5 bases, with 8 bases lying between them. The germline V gene has CDR1 SGHTA and CDR2 FQGNSA.

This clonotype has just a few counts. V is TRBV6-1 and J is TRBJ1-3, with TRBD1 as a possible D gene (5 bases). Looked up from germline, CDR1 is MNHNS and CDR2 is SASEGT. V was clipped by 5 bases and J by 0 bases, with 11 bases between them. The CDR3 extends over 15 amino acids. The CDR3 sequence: CASSLSTVSGNTIYF. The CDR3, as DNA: TGTGCCAGCAGTCTATCGACAGTCTCTGGAAACACCATATATTTT.

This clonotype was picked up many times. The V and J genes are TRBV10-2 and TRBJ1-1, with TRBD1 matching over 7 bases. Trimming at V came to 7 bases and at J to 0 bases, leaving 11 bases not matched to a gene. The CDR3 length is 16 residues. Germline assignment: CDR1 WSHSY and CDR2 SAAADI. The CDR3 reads CASNVGTVVMNTEAFF. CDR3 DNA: TGCGCCAGCAACGTCGGGACAGTCGTCATGAACACTGAAGCTTTCTTT.

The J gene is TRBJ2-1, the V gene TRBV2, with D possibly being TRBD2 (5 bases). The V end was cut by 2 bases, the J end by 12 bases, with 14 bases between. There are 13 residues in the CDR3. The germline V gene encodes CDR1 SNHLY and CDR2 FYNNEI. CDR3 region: CASSEPLAGMQFF. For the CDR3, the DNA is TGTGCCAGCAGTGAACCCCTCGCCGGGATGCAGTTCTTC.

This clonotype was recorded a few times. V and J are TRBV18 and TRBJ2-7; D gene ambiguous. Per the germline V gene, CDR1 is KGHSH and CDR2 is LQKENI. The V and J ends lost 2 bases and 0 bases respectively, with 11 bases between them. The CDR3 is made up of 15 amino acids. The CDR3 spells CASSPSREVSYEQYF. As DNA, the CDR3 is TGTGCCAGCTCACCATCAAGGGAAGTCTCCTACGAGCAGTACTTC.

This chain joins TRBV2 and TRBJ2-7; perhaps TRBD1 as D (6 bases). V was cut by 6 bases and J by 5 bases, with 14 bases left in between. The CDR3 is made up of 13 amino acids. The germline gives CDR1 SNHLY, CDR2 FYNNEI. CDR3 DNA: TGTGCCAGCAGCAGGGACAACGACAACGAGCAGTACTTC. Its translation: CASSRDNDNEQYF. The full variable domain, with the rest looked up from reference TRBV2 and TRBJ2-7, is EPEVTQTPSHQVTQMGQEVILRCVPISNHLYFYWYRQILGQKVEFLVSFYNNEISEKSEIFDDQFSVERPDGSNFTLKIRSTKLEDSAMYFCASSRDNDNEQYFGPGTRLTVT.